These 25 T cell receptor beta chains came from one sample sequenced in a study of naive and memory T cell subsets (dated by TCRdb to about 2017). Library method: UMI-ligation and nested PCR. Sequencing was performed on an Illumina MiSeq. To cover both TRBC1 and TRBC2, the beta constant-region primer consisted of an equimolar mix of two oligonucleotides. Through fastp at Q25 and MiXCR, TCRdb rebuilt clones from the public reads, retaining in-frame beta chains. Rows with a matching CDR3 protein are joined into one entry that keeps the most common DNA and genes. The sample contains roughly 140,000 distinct CDR3 sequences, about 15% of them found a single time. The ten largest clones represent approximately 0.15% of the sample. Sequencing was done on a sample of naive CD4+ T cells from blood. The label giving this sample's cell subset or site can be read as: naive T cells, CD45RA high CD27+. These receptors were collected from a human donor in good health.

The CDR3 spells CASSLGTDNTEAFF. CDR3 DNA sequence: TGTGCCAGCAGCTTGGGGACAGACAACACTGAAGCTTTCTTT. The rearrangement joins TRBV5-4 to TRBJ1-1; perhaps TRBD1 as D (6 bases). Germline values: CDR1 SGHNT, CDR2 YYREEE (reference sequence). Trimming pared 0 bases from V and 2 bases from J, leaving 8 bases between. This CDR3 contains 14 residues.

This clonotype was detected a few times. CDR3 nucleotide sequence: TGCGCCAGCAGCCAAAGCGGGAAGGGGACAAAAGAGACCCAGTACTTC. It is translated as CASSQSGKGTKETQYF. The chain is built from TRBV4-1 and TRBJ2-5; D possibly corresponds to TRBD2 (7 bases). The germline CDR1 and CDR2 sequences are MGHRA and YSYEKL. The CDR3 has 16 residues. With 2 bases removed from V and 3 bases from J, the gap between germline ends came to 16 bases.

This clonotype was picked up a small number of times. The chain employs TRBV6-1 and TRBJ1-3, with D perhaps TRBD1 (6 bases). Trimming took 3 bases from V and 0 from J, leaving 12 bases between them. Germline V gene lookup returns CDR1 MNHNS and CDR2 SASEGT. This CDR3 region has 16 residues. This CDR3 reads CASSDPRTASGNTIYF. The CDR3 nucleotides are TGTGCCAGCAGTGATCCTAGGACAGCCTCTGGAAACACCATATATTTT.

The gene calls are TRBV10-3 and TRBJ2-6, with 7 bases matching TRBD2. The CDR3 spans 15 residues. CDR1 and CDR2 from the germline V gene are ENHRY and SYGVKD. V was clipped by 8 bases and J by 2 bases; unmatched bases: 6. As DNA, the CDR3 is TGTGCCATCGGGAGGGAGGGCGCTGGGGCCAACGTCCTGACTTTC. Protein sequence: CAIGREGAGANVLTF.

The chain has TRBV29-1 and TRBJ2-7; 7 bases line up with TRBD1. This CDR3 contains 17 residues. V trimming: 7 bases; J trimming: 1 base; junction bases outside the gene matches: 19. Germline V gives CDR1 SQVTM, CDR2 ANQGSEA. The CDR3 DNA is TGCAGCGGCGCGGGTGCCTGGGGACAGCGACCTTCCTACGAGCAGTACTTC. Its protein is CSGAGAWGQRPSYEQYF.

This clonotype appeared a few times. V is TRBV6-2 or TRBV6-3 and J is TRBJ2-1; 9 nucleotides align to TRBD2. The germline gives CDR1 MNHEY, CDR2 SVGEGT. This CDR3 is built from 15 residues. V lost 4 bases, J lost 5 bases, and 6 bases stayed unmatched. The CDR3 here is CASSLSGRHNNEQFF. The CDR3, as DNA: TGTGCCAGCAGTTTGAGCGGGAGGCATAACAATGAGCAGTTCTTC.

The chain uses TRBV5-5 and TRBJ2-7; a weak D match, TRBD2 (6 bases). CDR1 is SGHKS and CDR2 is YYEKEE in the germline V gene (reference sequence). V was clipped by 10 bases and J by 5 bases, with 40 bases between them. The CDR3 loop spans 20 amino acids. In nucleotides, the CDR3 is TGTGCCTCGAGTCGGCGGGGAAGAGGTAGCGGAGACGGGGAGACGGACGAGCAGTACTTC. Translating gives CASSRRGRGSGDGETDEQYF. Variable domain in full (rest from reference TRBV5-5 and TRBJ2-7): DAGVTQSPTHLIKTRGQQVTLRCSPISGHKSVSWYQQVLGQGPQFIFQYYEKEERGRGNFPDRFSARQFPNYSSELNVNALLLGDSALYLCASSRRGRGSGDGETDEQYFGPGTRLTVT.

There are a few counts of this clonotype. V and J are TRBV6-2 or TRBV6-3 and TRBJ1-3, with D uncertain. The CDR3 spans 15 residues. V was pared by 6 bases and J by 0 bases, with 12 bases between. Germline CDR1 reads MNHEY; CDR2 reads SVGEGT. The CDR3 loop is CASRTQDGSGNTIYF. Written as DNA, the CDR3 is TGTGCCAGCAGGACTCAGGACGGCTCTGGAAACACCATATATTTT.

The chain uses TRBV2 and TRBJ2-1, with D perhaps TRBD2 (6 bases). CDR1 and CDR2 (germline): SNHLY, FYNNEI. This CDR3 is 12 amino acids long. Trimming cost V 6 bases and J 5 bases, with 8 bases left between them. As DNA, the CDR3 is TGTGCCAGCAGGGCGGGGCACAATGAGCAGTTCTTC. Its translation is CASRAGHNEQFF. The complete variable domain, with remaining parts taken from reference TRBV2 and TRBJ2-1, reads EPEVTQTPSHQVTQMGQEVILRCVPISNHLYFYWYRQILGQKVEFLVSFYNNEISEKSEIFDDQFSVERPDGSNFTLKIRSTKLEDSAMYFCASRAGHNEQFFGPGTRLTVL.

The chain joins TRBV12-3 or TRBV12-4 to TRBJ1-6, with D possibly TRBD1 on 6 matching bases. The V gene lost 7 bases and the J gene lost 6 bases, with 13 bases spanning the gap. The CDR3 runs to 14 residues. The CDR3 loop is CASTPDSFNSPLHF. The CDR3 DNA reads TGTGCCAGCACCCCGGACAGTTTTAATTCACCCCTCCACTTT.

The sample holds a few counts of this clonotype. The chain carries TRBV20-1 and TRBJ2-1; TRBD1 aligns across 8 bases. With V trimmed by 5 bases and J by 1 base, 10 bases remained unmatched. The germline CDR1 and CDR2 sequences are DFQATT and SNEGSKA (reference sequence). This CDR3 region has 16 residues. The CDR3, as DNA: TGCAGTGCTTACCTTGGGACAGGCGATTCCTACAATGAGCAGTTCTTC. This encodes CSAYLGTGDSYNEQFF.

The rearrangement links TRBV3-1 to TRBJ2-5; D not resolved. V was pared by 1 base and J by 3 bases, with 6 bases between. The CDR3 is made up of 13 amino acids. The germline CDR1 and CDR2 sequences are LGHDT and YNNKEL (reference sequence). Written as DNA, the CDR3 is TGTGCCAGCAGCCAAGTATGGAAAGAGACCCAGTACTTC. Amino acids: CASSQVWKETQYF.

V and J are TRBV5-1 and TRBJ1-1, with 7 bases fitting TRBD1. The junction had 5 bases not matched to a gene; V was cut back by 4 bases and J by 2 bases. The CDR3 spans 14 residues. Germline assignment: CDR1 SGHRS and CDR2 YFSETQ. In DNA form, the CDR3 reads TGCGCCAGCAGCACGGGACAGATTAACACTGAAGCTTTCTTT. As protein: CASSTGQINTEAFF.

This clonotype was counted only a few times. The V call is TRBV10-3, the J call TRBJ2-1, with D possibly matching TRBD1 (5 bases). The germline V gene has CDR1 ENHRY and CDR2 SYGVKD. This CDR3 spans 15 amino acids. Trimming pared 4 bases from V and 2 bases from J, leaving 12 bases between. CDR3 coding DNA: TGTGCCATCAGTGCGGCGACAGAGGCCTACAATGAGCAGTTCTTC. Translation: CAISAATEAYNEQFF.

V gene TRBV9 combines with J gene TRBJ1-1; 9 bases fit TRBD1. CDR1 and CDR2 (germline): SGDLS, YYNGEE. The trim removed 2 bases at V and 4 bases at J, leaving 9 bases unmatched. The CDR3 contains 16 residues. CDR3 region: CASSVLSGTGSTEAFF. The CDR3 DNA follows: TGTGCCAGCAGCGTCCTATCCGGGACAGGGTCCACTGAAGCTTTCTTT. The entire variable domain, with the rest obtained from reference TRBV9 and TRBJ1-1, is as follows: DSGVTQTPKHLITATGQRVTLRCSPRSGDLSVYWYQQSLDQGLQFLIQYYNGEERAKGNILERFSAQQFPDLHSELNLSSLELGDSALYFCASSVLSGTGSTEAFFGQGTRLTVV.

The CDR3 DNA is TGTGCCAGCACCAAATACAGGGCGAGTGGAGAGACCCAGTACTTC. It encodes CASTKYRASGETQYF. This chain uses TRBV7-2 with TRBJ2-5; D perhaps matches TRBD1 (6 bases). Germline loops: CDR1 SGHTA, CDR2 FQGNSA. The CDR3 covers 15 residues. V lost 7 bases and J 4 bases, leaving 19 bases between the germline ends. Combining the CDR3 with reference TRBV7-2 and TRBJ2-5 gives the whole variable domain GAGVSQSPSNKVTEKGKDVELRCDPISGHTALYWYRQSLGQGLEFLIYFQGNSAPDKSGLPSDRFSAERTGGSVSTLTIQRTQQEDSAVYLCASTKYRASGETQYFGPGTRLLVL.

This clonotype was observed many times. The chain recombines TRBV29-1 with TRBJ2-1, with 7 bases lining up with TRBD2. Per the germline V gene, CDR1 is SQVTM and CDR2 is ANQGSEA. The trim removed 4 bases at V and 6 bases at J, leaving 12 bases unmatched. The CDR3 sequence is 15 residues long. The DNA for the CDR3 is TGCAGCGTTGCTGTAGGACTAGAGTCATTCAATGAGCAGTTCTTC. This encodes CSVAVGLESFNEQFF.

The V call is TRBV5-1, the J call TRBJ2-7, with D hard to call. Trimming removed 1 base at V and 2 bases at J, with 16 bases between. Germline values: CDR1 SGHRS, CDR2 YFSETQ. CDR3 size: 16 residues. The CDR3 DNA reads as TGCGCCAGCAGCTTGAATATCCCCCTGACGACCTACGAGCAGTACTTC. It specifies CASSLNIPLTTYEQYF.

The chain couples TRBV5-4 to TRBJ1-4; maybe TRBD1 (5 bases). The CDR3 spans 15 residues. Trimming removed 0 bases at V and 7 bases at J, with 13 bases between. Germline V gene lookup returns CDR1 SGHNT and CDR2 YYREEE (reference sequence). The CDR3 region is CASSLAAGPIEKLFF. The CDR3 nucleotides are TGTGCCAGCAGCTTGGCCGCAGGGCCCATTGAAAAACTGTTTTTT.

This clonotype was picked up a small number of times. The chain joins TRBV7-2 to TRBJ1-1; 8 positions agree with TRBD1. The CDR3 runs 14 residues. Germline V CDR1 and CDR2: SGHTA, FQGNSA. Trimming at V came to 5 bases and at J to 0 bases, leaving 2 bases not matched to a gene. CDR3 sequence (DNA): TGTGCCAGCAGCCGGACAGGGTTGAACACTGAAGCTTTCTTT. Translation: CASSRTGLNTEAFF.

The chain links TRBV10-3 to TRBJ2-5; TRBD2 agrees at 9 bases. CDR1 ENHRY and CDR2 SYGVKD come from the germline V gene. The junction had 8 bases not matched to a gene; V was cut back by 5 bases and J by 4 bases. CDR3 length: 15 residues. CDR3 loop: CAISREREAGETQYF. In DNA, the CDR3 is TGTGCCATCAGTAGAGAGCGGGAGGCCGGAGAGACCCAGTACTTC.

Concerning this clonotype: A clone one base away is much larger, so this may be a read error. The V call is TRBV29-1, the J call TRBJ2-3; D is unresolved. The CDR3 totals 11 residues. Per the germline V gene, CDR1 is SQVTM and CDR2 is ANQGSEA. CDR3 nucleotide sequence: TGCAGCGATGAAGACGTGGATACGCAGTATTTT. Protein product: CSDEDVDTQYF.

This chain links TRBV12-3 or TRBV12-4 with TRBJ2-7; 14 nucleotides match TRBD2. The CDR3 has 16 amino acids. J gave up 2 bases and V 6 bases, and 6 bases lay outside the gene matches. The CDR3 loop is CASSPLGLAGAYEQYF. CDR3 nucleotide sequence: TGTGCCAGCAGCCCCTTGGGACTAGCGGGGGCCTACGAGCAGTACTTC.

The rearrangement joins TRBV28 to TRBJ2-1; 8 bases align to TRBD2. The CDR3 extends over 15 amino acids. Germline V gene data show CDR1 as MDHEN and CDR2 as SYDVKM. V lost 7 bases, J lost 8 bases, and 13 bases stayed unmatched. CDR3 DNA sequence: TGTGCCAGCACTTACTTTTTAACTAGCGGCGATGAGCAGTTCTTC. It yields the protein CASTYFLTSGDEQFF.

The chain has TRBV20-1 and TRBJ1-5; D is uncertain. V lost 2 bases and J lost 10, with 18 bases in between. The CDR3 consists of 14 residues. Germline V gives CDR1 DFQATT, CDR2 SNEGSKA (reference sequence). The CDR3 loop reads CSARYLDREYPQHF. In DNA form, the CDR3 reads TGCAGTGCTAGATATTTGGACCGCGAATACCCCCAGCATTTT.